The 20 T cell receptor beta chains given below trace back to one sample, sequenced in a study of blood T cell repertoires in COVID-19. The assay was immunoSEQ multiplex PCR, and TCRdb's table has in-frame clones only and misses some. The sample has 60,000 or so clones, about 81% seen once. The sample was peripheral blood. These receptor sequences come from a man older than 75 with acute or convalescent COVID-19.

The gene calls are TRBV19 and TRBJ1-1, with a tentative D call TRBD1 (6 bases). The V and J ends lost 1 base and 1 base respectively, with 10 bases between them. CDR3 length: 15 residues. CDR1 and CDR2 (germline): LNHDA, SQIVND (reference sequence). This CDR3 is CASSIVGGGNTEAFF. CDR3 sequence (DNA): TGTGCCAGTAGTATAGTAGGGGGTGGGAACACTGAAGCTTTCTTT.

The chain uses TRBV6-6 and TRBJ1-1; D gene ambiguous. V gave up 4 bases and J gave up 2 bases, with 11 bases separating them. The CDR3 has 14 amino acids. Germline CDR1 reads MNHNY; CDR2 reads SVGAGI (reference sequence). CDR3: CASSSLGRNTEAFF. The CDR3 DNA follows: TGTGCCAGCAGTTCATTGGGCAGAAACACTGAAGCTTTCTTT.

This clone has a handful of counts. V and J are TRBV10-1 and TRBJ2-7; TRBD2 is a possible D gene (5 bases). V lost 2 bases, J lost 8 bases, and 10 bases lay in between. The CDR3 is made up of 12 amino acids. CDR1 is WNHNN and CDR2 is SYGVQD in the germline V gene (reference sequence). The DNA for the CDR3 is TGCGCCAGCAGTGAGACCGGGGAAAAGCAGTACTTC. Translation gives CASSETGEKQYF.

The J gene is TRBJ2-1, the V gene TRBV27, with D possibly TRBD2 on 5 matching bases. V lost 6 bases, J lost 4 bases, and 16 bases lay in between. CDR1 is MNHEY, CDR2 SMNVEV, per germline (reference sequence). The CDR3 sequence is 15 residues long. The CDR3 protein is CASRTLLGPYNEQFF. The CDR3 DNA follows: TGTGCCAGCAGGACTTTACTAGGCCCTTACAATGAGCAGTTCTTC.

This clone was counted once. The chain carries TRBV18 and TRBJ1-1, with 11 bases lining up with TRBD1. The CDR3 is made up of 14 amino acids. Trimming at V came to 4 bases and at J to 5 bases, leaving 3 bases not matched to a gene. CDR1 KGHSH and CDR2 LQKENI come from the germline V gene. The CDR3 is CASSQGQGATEAFF. CDR3 DNA sequence: TGTGCCAGCTCACAAGGACAGGGGGCTACTGAAGCTTTCTTT.

The genes are TRBV5-1 and TRBJ1-5, with a weak D call TRBD1 (5 bases). The CDR3 contains 14 residues. The V gene lost 5 bases and the J gene lost 5 bases, with 14 bases spanning the gap. Germline lookup yields CDR1 SGHRS and CDR2 YFSETQ. The CDR3 sequence: CASRPTGVDQPQHF. The CDR3, as DNA: TGCGCCAGCAGGCCCACAGGAGTCGATCAGCCCCAGCATTTT.

The chain has TRBV6-6 and TRBJ1-5, with TRBD1 matching over 8 bases. Trimming removed 6 bases from V and 7 bases from J; junction bases left unmatched: 5. The germline V gene has CDR1 MNHNY and CDR2 SVGAGI (reference sequence). This CDR3 is 13 amino acids long. The CDR3 nucleotides read TGTGCCAGCAGCAAGGACAGGGACCAGCCCCAGCATTTT. It codes for CASSKDRDQPQHF.

This chain joins TRBV4-1 and TRBJ2-1, with 7 bases fitting TRBD2. J lost 6 bases, V lost 0 bases, and 8 bases had no gene match. The CDR3 totals 16 residues. Germline V lookup: CDR1 MGHRA, CDR2 YSYEKL. The CDR3 nucleotides read TGCGCCAGCAGCCAAGATGTGCAGCGGGGTGTCAATGAGCAGTTCTTC. Translated, it gives CASSQDVQRGVNEQFF.

V usage is TRBV6-1 and J usage is TRBJ2-3; 8 bases agree with TRBD2. The CDR3 totals 17 residues. V shed 1 base and J 0 bases; nucleotides not matched to a gene: 6. Germline assignment: CDR1 MNHNS and CDR2 SASEGT. CDR3 sequence reads: CASSEGAGGPSTDTQYF. CDR3 DNA: TGTGCCAGCAGTGAAGGTGCGGGGGGACCGAGCACAGATACGCAGTATTTT.

CDR3 coding DNA: TGTGCCAGCAGTTCACAGCAGGGGATGTATTACGAGCAGTACTTC. Translated: CASSSQQGMYYEQYF. The rearrangement links TRBV6-6 to TRBJ2-7, with D possibly TRBD1 on 6 matching bases. The V end lost 4 bases, the J end lost 4 bases, and 17 bases lay between the germline ends. The germline gives CDR1 MNHNY, CDR2 SVGAGI (reference sequence). This CDR3 is 15 amino acids long.

This clone came up a few times. The J gene is TRBJ1-1, the V gene TRBV4-2; D is unclear. Germline-derived CDR1 and CDR2 are LGHNA and YNFKEQ. The CDR3 is made up of 13 amino acids. Trimming took off 4 bases at V and 11 bases at J, with 17 bases between the two ends. The CDR3 protein is CASSPPMGFVAFF. Here the CDR3 DNA reads TGTGCCAGCAGCCCCCCCATGGGCTTCGTTGCTTTCTTT.

The chain recombines TRBV7-9 with TRBJ2-3; TRBD2 is a possible D gene (5 bases). CDR3 size: 14 residues. Trimming removed 5 bases at V and 5 bases at J, with 14 bases between. Germline V CDR1 and CDR2: SEHNR, FQNEAQ (reference sequence). CDR3: CASSVGVAGDTQYF. CDR3 coding DNA: TGTGCCAGCAGCGTCGGCGTGGCGGGAGATACGCAGTATTTT.

The chain couples TRBV2 to TRBJ2-5, with a possible D match to TRBD1 (6 bases). Trimming removed 5 bases at V and 4 bases at J, with 11 bases between. Germline V lookup: CDR1 SNHLY, CDR2 FYNNEI. This CDR3 spans 13 amino acids. The CDR3 spells CASSQQGPETQYF. The CDR3 DNA reads as TGTGCCAGCAGTCAACAGGGTCCAGAGACCCAGTACTTC.

The chain recombines TRBV12-3 or TRBV12-4 with TRBJ2-1; 7 positions agree with TRBD1. The junction had 8 bases not matched to a gene; V was cut back by 3 bases and J by 12 bases. The CDR3 is made up of 13 amino acids. The CDR3 region is CASSFKGAMGQFF. The CDR3 DNA sequence: TGTGCCAGCAGTTTCAAGGGGGCAATGGGGCAGTTCTTC.

This clone was recorded once. The chain combines TRBV29-1 with TRBJ2-4; D perhaps matches TRBD2 (6 bases). The germline gives CDR1 SQVTM, CDR2 ANQGSEA. This CDR3 contains 15 residues. Trimming stripped 7 bases from V and 1 base from J, with 17 bases between. CDR3 DNA sequence: TGCAGCGGGATCGCGGAGGGCAGGGCCAAAAACATTCAGTACTTC. As protein: CSGIAEGRAKNIQYF.

The CDR3: CASRPDRGQPYEQYF. Here the CDR3 DNA reads TGTGCCAGCAGACCGGACAGGGGCCAACCCTACGAGCAGTACTTC. The chain has TRBV6-5 and TRBJ2-7, with 9 bases that match TRBD1. The CDR3 consists of 15 residues. The ends lost 6 bases at V and 2 bases at J; junction bases unmatched: 8. Germline V gene lookup returns CDR1 MNHEY and CDR2 SVGAGI.

The CDR3 loop reads CASSETRDRRPSKGYTF. The CDR3 DNA is TGTGCCAGCAGTGAAACCCGGGACAGGCGACCTTCGAAGGGCTACACCTTC. The chain joins TRBV6-1 to TRBJ1-2; 8 bases line up with TRBD1. V shed 2 bases, J shed 8 bases, and the junction held 16 bases outside the gene matches. The CDR3 totals 17 residues. CDR1 is MNHNS and CDR2 is SASEGT in the germline V gene.

V usage is TRBV15 and J usage is TRBJ1-5; 7 bases align to TRBD1. Germline loops: CDR1 LNHNV, CDR2 YYDKDF (reference sequence). The CDR3 is made up of 16 amino acids. The V segment lost 4 bases and the J segment 6 bases; nucleotides outside the gene matches: 12. In nucleotides, the CDR3 is TGTGCCACCAGCACAAGACAGGGTTTTCTAGGTCAGCCCCAGCATTTT. It yields the protein CATSTRQGFLGQPQHF.

The rearrangement joins TRBV5-5 to TRBJ2-7; TRBD1 matches 8 bases. This CDR3 has 16 amino acids. Germline CDR1 SGHKS, CDR2 YYEKEE (reference sequence). Trimming removed 3 bases from V and 3 bases from J; junction bases left unmatched: 11. The CDR3 region is CASSSQVGTGFYEQYF. The DNA for the CDR3 is TGTGCCAGCAGCTCCCAGGTTGGGACAGGCTTCTACGAGCAGTACTTC.

V usage is TRBV5-8 and J usage is TRBJ1-5; D is uncertain. The V gene lost 0 bases and the J gene lost 1 base, with 8 bases spanning the gap. CDR3 length: 15 amino acids. The germline CDR1 and CDR2 sequences are SGHTS and YDEGEE. CDR3 amino acids: CASSLGAVSNQPQHF. CDR3 nucleotides: TGTGCCAGCAGCTTGGGGGCAGTGAGCAATCAGCCCCAGCATTTT.